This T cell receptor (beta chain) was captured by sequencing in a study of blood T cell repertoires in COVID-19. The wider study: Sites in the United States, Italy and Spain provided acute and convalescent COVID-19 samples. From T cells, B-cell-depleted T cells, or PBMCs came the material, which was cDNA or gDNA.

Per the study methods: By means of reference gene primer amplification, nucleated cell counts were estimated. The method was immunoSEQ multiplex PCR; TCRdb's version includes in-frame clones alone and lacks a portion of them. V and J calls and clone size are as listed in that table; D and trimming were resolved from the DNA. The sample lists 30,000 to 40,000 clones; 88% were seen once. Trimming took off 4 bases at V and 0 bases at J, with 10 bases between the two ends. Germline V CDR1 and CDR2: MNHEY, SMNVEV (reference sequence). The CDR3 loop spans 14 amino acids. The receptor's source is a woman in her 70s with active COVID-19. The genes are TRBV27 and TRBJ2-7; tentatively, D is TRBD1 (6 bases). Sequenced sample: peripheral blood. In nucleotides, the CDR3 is TGTGCCAGCAGTTGGAGACAGGACTCCTACGAGCAGTACTTC. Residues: CASSWRQDSYEQYF.